The 4 T cell receptor beta chains below were found in one sample sequenced in a study of patients and donors after allogeneic stem cell transplantation. Each CDR3 protein gets one entry after TCRdb re-called the RT-PCR reads with MiXCR. The profile shows approximately 250,000 distinct CDR3 sequences, around 14% of them singletons. Source material: blood, either unsorted or a sorted T cell fraction (not recorded which). These receptors came from a human donor who was either an allogeneic HSCT recipient or a stem cell or donor lymphocyte infusion donor (not recorded which). It is not recorded whose cells these are; they may come from a transplant donor.

V gene TRBV5-1 combines with J gene TRBJ2-3, with D perhaps matching TRBD2 (5 bases). Germline loops: CDR1 SGHRS, CDR2 YFSETQ. The CDR3 is made up of 16 amino acids. Trimming shortened V by 0 bases and J by 2 bases, and 13 bases separated the two germline ends. CDR3 DNA sequence: TGCGCCAGCAGCTTGGTTCTTAGCGTGAACACAGATACGCAGTATTTT. It is translated as CASSLVLSVNTDTQYF.

Worth noting for this clonotype: A much larger clone lies one base from this, so it may be a read error. The chain links TRBV29-1 to TRBJ1-2; no definite D call. The CDR3 spans 14 residues. Germline V gene sequence: CDR1 SQVTM, CDR2 ANQGSEA. V was shortened by 1 base and J by 8 bases, with 17 bases between the two germline ends. The chain's CDR3 is CSVEAGLRPEGYTF. The DNA of the CDR3 is TGCAGCGTTGAAGCCGGCCTTCGGCCGGAAGGCTACACCTTC.

This clonotype showed up just a few times. V is TRBV20-1 and J is TRBJ2-1, with 11 bases aligning to TRBD1. The germline V gene has CDR1 DFQATT and CDR2 SNEGSKA (reference sequence). J gave up 6 bases and V 5 bases, and 9 bases lay outside the gene matches. This CDR3 contains 15 residues. The CDR3 bases are TGCAGTGCTCAGGATCGGGACAGGGGGTTCAATGAGCAGTTCTTC. Translation gives CSAQDRDRGFNEQFF.

The chain combines TRBV5-1 with TRBJ2-3, with D uncertain. Trimming left V 4 bases short and J 3 bases short, with 12 bases between. CDR1 is SGHRS, CDR2 YFSETQ, per germline. CDR3 length equals 14 residues. The DNA of the CDR3 is TGCGCCAGCAGCCCCCAAGGCCTGACAGATACGCAGTATTTT. It yields the protein CASSPQGLTDTQYF.